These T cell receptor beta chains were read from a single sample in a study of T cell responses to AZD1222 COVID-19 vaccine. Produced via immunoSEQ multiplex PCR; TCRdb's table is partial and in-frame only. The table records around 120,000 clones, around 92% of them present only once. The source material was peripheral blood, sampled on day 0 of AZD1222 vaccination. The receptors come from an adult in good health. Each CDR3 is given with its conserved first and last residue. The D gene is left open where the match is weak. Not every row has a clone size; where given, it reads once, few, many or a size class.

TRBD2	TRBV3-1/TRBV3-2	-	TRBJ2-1	CASSQEIWTSGGEQFF	TGTGCCAGCAGCCAAGAAATATGGACTAGCGGGGGAGAGCAGTTCTTC
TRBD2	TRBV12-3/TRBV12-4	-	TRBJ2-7	CASSFDRGDEQYF	TGTGCCAGCAGTTTCGACCGGGGGGACGAGCAGTACTTC
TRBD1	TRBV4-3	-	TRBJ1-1	CASSLTDRGRTEAFF	TGCGCCAGCAGCCTCACGGACAGGGGTCGGACTGAAGCTTTCTTT
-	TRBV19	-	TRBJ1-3	CASSIIDSSGNTIYF	TGTGCCAGTAGTATAATCGACTCCTCTGGAAACACCATATATTTT
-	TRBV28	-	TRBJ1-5	CATLGRARPQHF	TGTGCCACCTTAGGCAGGGCTCGGCCCCAGCATTTT
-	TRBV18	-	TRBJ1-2	CASSSDRFGYTF	TGTGCCAGCTCATCTGACAGGTTTGGCTACACCTTC
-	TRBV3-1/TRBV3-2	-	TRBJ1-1	CASSQEGPAFF	TGTGCCAGCAGCCAGGAGGGGCCGGCTTTCTTT
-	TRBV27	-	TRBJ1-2	CASSLSQLTWESNYGYTF	TGTGCCAGCAGTTTATCCCAGCTGACCTGGGAGAGTAACTATGGCTACACCTTC
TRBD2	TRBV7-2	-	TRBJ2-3	CASSFSSGSTDTQYF	TGTGCCAGCAGCTTTTCTAGCGGGAGCACAGATACGCAGTATTTT
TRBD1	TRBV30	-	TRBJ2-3	CAWSMGQTTGTQYF	TGTGCCTGGAGTATGGGACAGACAACGGGTACGCAGTATTTT
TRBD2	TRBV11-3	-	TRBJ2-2	CASSFPGLAVTGELFF	TGTGCCAGCAGCTTCCCGGGACTAGCTGTCACCGGGGAGCTGTTTTTT
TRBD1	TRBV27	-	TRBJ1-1	CASSPTGGTEAFF	TGTGCCAGCAGCCCGACAGGGGGCACTGAAGCTTTCTTT
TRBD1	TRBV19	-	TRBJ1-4	CASRDRGATNEKLFF	TGTGCCAGTAGAGACAGGGGGGCAACTAATGAAAAACTGTTTTTT
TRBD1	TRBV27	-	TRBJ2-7	CASRTGTGFSEQYF	TGTGCCAGCAGGACCGGGACAGGGTTCTCCGAGCAGTACTTC
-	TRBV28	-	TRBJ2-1	CASSLAFGLEQFF	TGTGCCAGCAGTTTAGCATTCGGCCTGGAGCAGTTCTTC
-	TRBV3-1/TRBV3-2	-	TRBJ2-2	CASSQARQSAGGELFF	TGTGCCAGCAGCCAAGCCAGACAGAGTGCGGGCGGGGAGCTGTTTTTT
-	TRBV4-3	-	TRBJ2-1	CASSQEALLSYNEQFF	TGCGCCAGCAGCCAGGAGGCTCTACTCTCCTACAATGAGCAGTTCTTC
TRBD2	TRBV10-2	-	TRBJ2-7	CATTSGLVPSALLGGEQYF	TGCGCCACCACTTCGGGACTAGTGCCCAGTGCCCTCTTAGGGGGGGAGCAGTACTTC
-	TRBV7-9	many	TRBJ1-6	CASSFVGKGSPLHF	TGTGCCAGCAGCTTCGTAGGGAAGGGATCACCCCTCCACTTT
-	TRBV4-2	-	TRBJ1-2	CASSQEDIYGYTF	TGTGCCAGCAGCCAAGAGGACATCTATGGCTACACCTTC
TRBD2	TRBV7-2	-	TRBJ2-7	CASSPLAGVFHEQYF	TGTGCCAGCAGCCCACTAGCGGGAGTTTTCCACGAGCAGTACTTC
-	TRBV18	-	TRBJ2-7	CASSPTGSYEQYF	TGTGCCAGCTCACCAACGGGGAGCTACGAGCAGTACTTC
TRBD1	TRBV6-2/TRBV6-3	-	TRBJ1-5	CASSYRRQGPSNQPQHF	TGTGCCAGCAGTTATCGGAGACAGGGGCCTAGCAATCAGCCCCAGCATTTT
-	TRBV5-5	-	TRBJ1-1	CASSLAVINEAFF	TGTGCCAGCAGCTTGGCCGTGATAAATGAAGCTTTCTTT
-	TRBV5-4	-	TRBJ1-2	CASSEGSGRTRPYGYTF	TGTGCCAGCAGCGAGGGATCGGGACGGACTCGTCCTTATGGCTACACCTTC
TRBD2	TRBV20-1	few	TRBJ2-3	CSASPIQLAGGWSTDTQYF	TGCAGTGCTAGTCCCATACAACTAGCGGGGGGTTGGAGCACAGATACGCAGTATTTT
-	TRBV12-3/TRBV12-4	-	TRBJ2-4	CASRTGSGNIQYF	TGTGCCAGCAGAACCGGGAGCGGAAACATTCAGTACTTC
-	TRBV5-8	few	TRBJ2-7	CASRLALQYF	TGTGCCAGCCGGTTGGCATTGCAGTACTTC
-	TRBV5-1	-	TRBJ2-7	CASSLIGGYSYEQYF	TGCGCCAGCAGCTTGATCGGTGGTTACTCCTACGAGCAGTACTTC
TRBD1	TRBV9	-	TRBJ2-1	CASKLRTGFEQFF	TGTGCCAGCAAACTTAGGACAGGGTTTGAGCAGTTCTTC
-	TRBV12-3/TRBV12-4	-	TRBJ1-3	CASRVGGNTIYF	TGTGCCAGCCGTGTTGGTGGAAACACCATATATTTT
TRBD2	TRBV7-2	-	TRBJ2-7	CASSTSGGYEQYF	TGTGCCAGCAGCACCAGCGGGGGATACGAGCAGTACTTC
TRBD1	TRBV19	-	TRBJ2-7	CASSASGGHEQYF	TGTGCCAGTAGTGCCTCAGGGGGTCACGAGCAGTACTTC
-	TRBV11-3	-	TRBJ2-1	CASSPGPWNNEQFF	TGTGCCAGCAGCCCTGGGCCGTGGAACAATGAGCAGTTCTTC
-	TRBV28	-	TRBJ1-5	CASSFSLDLSNQPQHF	TGTGCCAGCAGTTTCTCTCTGGACCTTAGCAATCAGCCCCAGCATTTT
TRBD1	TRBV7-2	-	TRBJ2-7	CASSVGTGGYEQYF	TGTGCCAGCAGCGTAGGGACAGGGGGCTACGAGCAGTACTTC
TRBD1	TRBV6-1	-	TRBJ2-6	CASSPGQAGANVLTF	TGTGCCAGCAGTCCCGGACAGGCTGGGGCCAACGTCCTGACTTTC
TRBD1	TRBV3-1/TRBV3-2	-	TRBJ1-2	CASSQGGQGAMGYTF	TGTGCCAGCAGCCAAGGGGGACAGGGGGCTATGGGCTACACCTTC
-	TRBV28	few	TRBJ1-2	CASSLQGHGYTF	TGTGCCAGCAGTTTACAGGGGCATGGCTACACCTTC
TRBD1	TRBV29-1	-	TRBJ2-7	CSATGGLRYEQYF	TGCAGCGCCACAGGGGGGCTTCGTTACGAGCAGTACTTC
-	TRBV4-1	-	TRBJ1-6	CASSQGAAFGLGSPLHF	TGCGCCAGCAGCCAAGGGGCAGCCTTCGGATTGGGTTCACCCCTCCACTTT
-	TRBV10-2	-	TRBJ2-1	CASSERVAEQFF	TGCGCCAGCAGTGAGCGGGTAGCGGAGCAGTTCTTC
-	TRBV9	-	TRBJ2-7	CASSPTGSYEQYF	TGTGCCAGCAGCCCTACAGGTTCCTACGAGCAGTACTTC
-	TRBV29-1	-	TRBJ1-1	CSVESRGYALNTEAFF	TGCAGCGTTGAATCAAGGGGGTATGCCCTGAACACTGAAGCTTTCTTT
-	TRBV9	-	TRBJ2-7	CASSVEGHPYEQYF	TGTGCCAGCAGCGTCGAAGGGCATCCCTACGAGCAGTACTTC
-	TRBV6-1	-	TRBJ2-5	CASSALDGAQMVETQYF	TGTGCCAGCAGTGCTCTTGATGGGGCGCAGATGGTAGAGACCCAGTACTTC
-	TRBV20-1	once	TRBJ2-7	CSARARTTADF	TGCAGTGCTAGAGCTCGGACTACGGCGGATTTC
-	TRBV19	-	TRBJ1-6	CASSIWASYNSPLHF	TGTGCCAGTAGTATATGGGCTTCCTATAATTCACCCCTCCACTTT
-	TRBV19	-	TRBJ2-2	CASSSPFRTANTGELFF	TGTGCCAGTAGTTCCCCTTTCAGGACAGCGAACACCGGGGAGCTGTTTTTT
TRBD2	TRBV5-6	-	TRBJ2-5	CASSSGTSGGVRETQYF	TGTGCCAGCAGCTCCGGGACTAGCGGGGGGGTCCGGGAGACCCAGTACTTC